The entry below gives a single T cell receptor (beta chain) sequence along with its context. Additional DNA sequences in this sample encode the identical CDR3. These data come from a study of blood T cell repertoires in COVID-19. On the study more broadly: The study drew acute and convalescent COVID-19 samples from the United States, Italy and Spain. T cells, B-cell-depleted T cells, or PBMCs provided the cDNA or gDNA that served as material.

Germline assignment: CDR1 SGDLS and CDR2 YYNGEE. The CDR3 runs to 14 residues. The V end was cut by 4 bases, the J end by 1 base, with 11 bases between. Original data processing: Scientists estimated how many nucleated cells there were by amplifying reference gene primers. Data came from immunoSEQ multiplex PCR; TCRdb stores just in-frame clones and leaves some out. That table is the source of V, J and clone size, and D and trimming were worked out from the DNA. The table records roughly 350,000 clones, about nine tenths of them present only once. Seattle patient enrollment occurred during active infection, with longitudinal follow-up thereafter.

The sequencing sample was made of peripheral blood. The receptor was isolated from a woman in her 70s with COVID-19, enrolled during active disease. This chain links TRBV9 with TRBJ1-1, with a weak D call TRBD1 (6 bases). The CDR3, as DNA: TGTGCCAGCAGCCAACAGGGTTCGAACACTGAAGCTTTCTTT. Translated: CASSQQGSNTEAFF.